A selection of T cell receptor beta chains follows, all from one sample in a study of blood T cells in healthy people across ages. TCRdb itself ran the 5' RACE reads through MiXCR, one entry per CDR3 protein. The sample includes about 800,000 distinct CDR3 sequences, roughly 50% of them seen just once. The source material was blood. These receptors all come from a man aged 25 to 45 in good health. The conserved cysteine and the conserved F or W are not part of the CDR3 here. The order of the fields is J gene, V gene, D gene, CDR3 protein. A D gene is named only where the DNA matches it firmly.

TRBJ1-1 TRBV7-2 NA ASNFWQGASEAF
TRBJ1-5 TRBV20-1 NA SARGLVSLSDQPQH
TRBJ2-5 TRBV9 NA ASSATNPETQY
TRBJ2-5 TRBV7-2 NA ASSLWAARNEQY
TRBJ1-1 TRBV7-6 NA ASSLRSGNTEAF
TRBJ1-2 TRBV30 NA AWMPRENYGYT
TRBJ2-3 TRBV6-2/TRBV6-3 TRBD2 ASSPWTSGSSDTQY
TRBJ2-3 TRBV5-1 TRBD1 ASSRDPGTDFTDTQY
TRBJ2-1 TRBV6-2/TRBV6-3 NA ASSYSMSDSEF
TRBJ2-3 TRBV6-4 TRBD1 ASSDSGQGPDTQY
TRBJ2-3 TRBV6-5 NA ASSVQFGTDTQY
TRBJ1-2 TRBV6-5 TRBD1 ASSYSFRLRLDRVYGYT
TRBJ1-5 TRBV5-1 NA ASSLLGSLDEPQH
TRBJ2-1 TRBV13 TRBD2 ASSFTREGPCNEQF
TRBJ2-3 TRBV29-1 TRBD2 SVQTSGAYTQY
TRBJ2-7 TRBV28 NA ASSFSGLNYEQY
TRBJ2-3 TRBV7-2 NA ASSLALAYTDTQY
TRBJ2-7 TRBV7-9 TRBD2 ASSVSGRGDEQY
TRBJ1-1 TRBV6-1 NA ASSEGATGNTEAF
TRBJ2-1 TRBV11-2 TRBD2 ASSRGLAGGARYNEQF
TRBJ1-1 TRBV6-5 NA ASRGLGAGTEAF
TRBJ2-7 TRBV5-1 NA ASSLSSDNSYEQY
TRBJ1-1 TRBV20-1 NA SARESGTSEAF
TRBJ2-7 TRBV20-1 NA SAPDTINYEQY
TRBJ1-6 TRBV7-2 NA ASSLTTSAPLH
TRBJ1-2 TRBV30 NA AWKPPNGNNYGYT
TRBJ2-6 TRBV7-2 NA ASNPGANVLT
TRBJ1-2 TRBV7-9 NA ASSLDSGTGGYT
TRBJ2-1 TRBV20-1 NA SADSSVGEQF
TRBJ1-2 TRBV5-5 TRBD1 ASSGGTGILVYGYT
TRBJ2-7 TRBV6-2/TRBV6-3 NA ASSLPPTGVSYEQY
TRBJ2-7 TRBV7-9 NA ASSLGGSISYEQY
TRBJ2-3 TRBV28 TRBD1 AGRTGGTDTQY
TRBJ1-2 TRBV20-1 NA SAAQGSYGYT
TRBJ2-1 TRBV29-1 NA SGGMSSGHEQF
NA TRBV7-2 NA ASSRLSEQY
TRBJ1-2 TRBV10-3 TRBD1 AISRDAGTAYGYT
TRBJ2-5 TRBV6-1 TRBD2 ASRLSGSETQY
TRBJ2-7 TRBV20-1 TRBD2 SASLSRSGSKLRSDEQY
TRBJ2-6 TRBV18 TRBD2 ASSPGWASGSPWANVLT
TRBJ2-7 TRBV6-6 TRBD2 ASSLAALSYEQY
TRBJ1-2 TRBV5-6 NA ASSLYREVDYGYT
TRBJ1-6 TRBV20-1 TRBD1 SARASPDRGLH
TRBJ1-2 TRBV7-9 NA ASSLGLPGARYGYT
TRBJ2-1 TRBV29-1 NA SVEDPQRNEQF
NA TRBV28 TRBD1 ATTSSNRGDGETQY
TRBJ2-5 TRBV27 TRBD2 ASSLFGLASQETQY
NA TRBV12-3/TRBV12-4 NA ASSLGRSTYNEQY
TRBJ1-4 TRBV20-1 NA SARKGPAGMEKLF
TRBJ2-3 TRBV2 NA ASSRRQPNTDTQY
TRBJ2-7 TRBV28 TRBD2 ASSLGREGVDEQY
TRBJ2-7 TRBV7-9 NA ASSEPGGSYEQY
NA TRBV19 NA ASSKEGNEQY
TRBJ2-1 TRBV6-4 NA ASSEGSEGYNEQF
TRBJ1-1 TRBV7-6 NA ASSSGSEAF
TRBJ2-4 TRBV5-1 NA ASSVEGGGDIQY
TRBJ2-3 TRBV7-2 NA ASSLARVPSTDTQY
TRBJ2-3 TRBV6-2/TRBV6-3 NA ASSYFGGEDTQY
TRBJ1-2 TRBV25-1 NA ASSKGPYGYT